This TCR beta chain was identified in a study of technical replicates of blood from several donors (dated by TCRdb to between 2016 and 2019). Remarks on this clone: The target of this receptor is not known. No base-level quality is on record; no much larger clone is a single base apart.

V sheds 3 bases and J sheds 2 bases, leaving 8 bases between their ends. The CDR3 runs 13 residues from the cysteine to the phenylalanine. Here the CDR3 DNA is all that survives: 39 bases in frame from base 1. Taken from the germline V gene (reference sequence), the CDR1 and CDR2 loops are LNHDA and SQIVND. The library was produced with the immunoSEQ multiplex PCR assay. TCRdb mirrors the immuneACCESS table, restricted to in-frame sequences. Some clones are absent from its copies; in checked studies, under half trace to an unresolved V gene, and the reason for the others is unknown. This sample is represented by 45,000 to 65,000 clones; 90% to 95% of them were singletons. 0.2% to 0.25% of the sample belongs to the ten largest clones.

What was sequenced was T cells isolated from PBMCs. This chain is built from TRBV19 and TRBJ2-7; the D gene is perhaps TRBD2, on 5 matching bases. The sequence came from a human donor in good health. The DNA sequence is as follows: TGTGCCAGTAGTATTTCCGGGGCCTACGAGCAGTACTTC. Translated, this gives CASSISGAYEQYF.